Listed here is a single T cell receptor beta chain. The antigen this receptor binds is unknown. Per-base quality was not reported, and no clone a single base away is much larger than it. The data stem from a study of cytomegalovirus exposure and HLA in healthy donors (dated by TCRdb to the late 2010s). Background on the whole study: In an earlier analysis of 587 of the donors, about 270 Gb of sequence data and about 110 million unique TCR beta sequences from 150 million to 200 million T cells were reported. Every discovery cohort repertoire had been produced on one sequencing platform. The study aimed to test whether cataloging public T cell receptors could reveal signatures of past pathogen exposure. Roughly 300 gigabases of sequencing data and tens of millions of unique TCR sequences were included in an early release covering about 700 HLA-typed donors. Rather than using new phenotypic data, the later analysis identified candidate immune exposures from TCR beta sequences and from how often those sequences occurred across donors. Donor age, sex, ethnicity and CMV serostatus were compiled together with the repertoire data. Of the 350 to 450 genotyped donors, 65% to 90% were placed in the genetic ancestry cluster associated with self-reported Caucasian donors. Among 398 genotyped donors of the cohort, an average of 235,054 unique TCR beta nucleotide sequences were sequenced per donor, about a sixth of them non-productive. In a later analysis, previously published TCR beta repertoires from about 640 donors were re-analyzed and high-resolution HLA genotyping was added so that TCR occurrence patterns could be studied. An earlier analysis of 500 to 650 of the donors applied high-throughput TCR beta sequencing to assess whether each TCR beta V gene segment acted as functional or pseudogenic. To predict cytomegalovirus infection status, the study brought together high-throughput TCR immunosequencing, statistical association of individual TCRs with disease status, and machine learning. The number of donors typed differed by locus, with roughly 629-640 for A, B, C, DRB1 and DQB1, 522 for DQA1, 600 to 610 for DPA1, and approximately 470 for DPB1. Because of strong linkage in the cohort, roughly five DR-DQ haplotypes were treated as single units for association and clustering. Both class I and class II loci were covered by HLA typing, at four-digit resolution. A later genetic analysis took genome-wide SNP genotypes for about 60% of the roughly 670 donors and used that subset as a discovery cohort. Along with the approximately 650-subject first cohort, a separate validation cohort of over a hundred different subjects was used. The study profiled the T cell repertoires of about 720 subjects by immunosequencing and related them to cytomegalovirus serostatus. Study-wide findings and limitations: A few of the identified cytomegalovirus-associated TCR beta chains were confirmed in vitro to be specific for cytomegalovirus antigens. In a later genetic analysis, fewer N-insertions in productive TCRs were reported among donors in an Asian-associated ancestry cluster than the roughly 700-donor mean. A later analysis found that most CMV-associated TCR beta chains appeared HLA-restricted, with HLA associations seemingly driven largely by CMV exposure. Some IMGT-functional V segments, including TRBV6-2 and TRBV6-3, could not be distinguished by the 87-base-pair reads and were therefore excluded. A further reported finding was that TCR beta sequences accurately predicted the HLA-A and HLA-B alleles for most subjects in the first cohort. In a later analysis, 16,951 TCR beta sequences were associated with specific HLA alleles at a false discovery rate of 0.05. Across donors, most TCR sequences were observed very rarely, whereas some public TCRs were present in many individuals. Presence/absence analyses assumed roughly uniform sequencing depth across donors, an assumption that may not hold. In an earlier analysis of some 500 of the donors, most TCR beta V segments appeared in productive rearrangements about 90% or about 30% of the time, broadly matching IMGT annotations. It was suggested by the authors that the approach could potentially be generalized to other disease states and immunological phenotypes. Linkage disequilibrium might explain the correlated functional status among segregating V segments, but an unknown experimental factor could not be excluded. In this cohort, only TCR beta chains were sequenced, and detectable features were limited by the absence of alpha or paired-chain data. A later analysis found that TCR association rates varied across HLA loci, with DRB1 alleles showing the most associated TCRs and HLA-C alleles the fewest. The classifier was reported to diagnose cytomegalovirus status with high specificity and sensitivity in both the original and validation cohorts. In a later analysis, HLA-associated TCR beta chains showed more clonal expansion and lower generation probabilities than non-associated chains that were equally common. A cluster of highly shared sequence variants was judged likely to represent a technical artifact of the sequencing pipeline. In the study, about 150 TCR beta chains were listed as associated with cytomegalovirus. Strong co-occurrence of HLA alleles, especially DR and DQ, made assigning TCR associations to individual alleles difficult. A later analysis reported that several top co-occurrence clusters appeared linked to parvovirus B19, influenza, CMV and Epstein-Barr virus. An association between a missense DCLRE1C variant and V-gene and J-gene trimming of TCR beta chains was found in a later genetic analysis and replicated in an independent cohort. Because HLA typing was unavailable for some donors at each locus, only the typed subset was used in association tests. The only immune exposure information available for the cohort was CMV serostatus. The earlier analysis of around 600 of the donors excluded fewer than 20 rarely observed V segments, including chromosome 9 orphons, because counts were too low.

Library method: the immunoSEQ multiplex PCR assay. A mixture of 60 forward primers for TCR Vbeta segments and 13 reverse primers for TCR Jbeta segments was used in the multiplex PCR. A multiplex PCR assay on genomic DNA amplified the CDR3 region of rearranged TCR beta genes. On the Illumina HiSeq System, the amplified TCR beta libraries were sequenced as 87-base-pair reads. In the original analysis: Across the 700 or so repertoires, a later analysis counted approximately 83 million unique TCR beta chains, about 10 million of which were shared by at least two donors. To remove PCR and sequencing errors, raw reads were error-corrected and collapsed into unique sequences using a nearest-neighbor algorithm that merged closely related sequences. To assign V, D and J gene segments, CDR3 sequences were aligned to IMGT reference sequences. Each retained sequence needed at least a six-nucleotide match to both a V gene segment and a J gene segment. Rearrangements were called productive when the CDR3 lacked stop codons and stayed in frame with V and J; all others were non-productive. CDR3 was defined by IMGT convention, running from the second conserved V-encoded cysteine to the conserved J-encoded phenylalanine. In an earlier analysis of just under 600 of the donors, sequences lacking an unambiguous match to a single V gene segment were excluded. An earlier analysis of a few hundred of the donors classified V segments as functional when productive rearrangements were above 56.7% and as segregating when the standard deviation between donors was above 5%. A statistical classification framework was built to diagnose cytomegalovirus status from the catalog of TCR beta chain sequences. A later analysis assigned V and J genes by comparing TCR nucleotide sequences with IMGT/GENE-DB human TR gene sequences. A later analysis assigned CDR3 sequences and most-parsimonious VDJ recombination scenarios with the TCRdist pipeline. A later analysis defined each TCR beta chain by its CDR3 amino acid sequence plus V-gene family, and excluded reads lacking a unique V-gene family. To address suspected cross-contamination and a sequencing artifact, a later analysis removed some 620 highly shared, low-generation-probability nucleotide sequences. In a later analysis, a clonal expansion index was calculated for each public chain from normalized within-repertoire ranks of inferred template counts. In a later analysis, generation probabilities were computed with a VDJ recombination model fitted to out-of-frame rearrangements, and the resulting probabilities were checked against IGoR. Hypergeometric tests were used in a later analysis to score TCR-TCR, TCR-HLA and TCR-CMV co-occurrence, with a repertoire-size bias correction applied to the TCR pairs. A later analysis estimated false discovery rates by permuting HLA or CMV assignments 20 times. In a later analysis, co-occurring TCRs were grouped with DBSCAN, and TCRdist sequence similarity was added when clustering was performed within HLA-allele-positive subsets. Repertoires with fewer than 30,000 or more than 120,000 public chains, plus five repertoires with anomalous nucleotide sharing, were excluded from co-occurrence clustering. TCRdb holds this immuneACCESS table with in-frame rearrangements only. Some clones are missing; in checked studies, unresolved V genes explain under half, and the rest has no known cause. V and J calls and clone size are those listed in that table; D and trimming were worked out from the DNA. Counted in this sample were 200,000 or so clones; roughly 68% of them appeared once. Roughly 2.5% of the sample rests with the top ten.

The cohort was made up of around 720 healthy bone marrow donors. At the time of sampling, every cohort member was nominally healthy, though immune exposures that went unrecorded were likely present. The donor was CMV seropositive and was included in the group of 290 or so seropositive cohort members. Each donor provided a peripheral blood sample, and peripheral blood mononuclear cells were used for TCR beta sequencing. The Qiagen DNeasy Blood Extraction Kit was used to extract genomic DNA from the blood cell samples. The CDR3 holds 16 amino acids from the cysteine to the phenylalanine. Just CDR3 DNA is preserved here, 48 bases in frame from base 1. CDR1 is given as LNHNV and CDR2 as YYDKDF, both from the germline V gene (reference sequence). The junction shows trimming of 1 base on V and 5 bases on J, plus 15 bases between the germline ends.

Specimen: PBMCs. Recombination linked TRBV15 to TRBJ1-5; matching of 5 bases hints at TRBD1 as the D gene. The receptor comes from a man aged 40-55 years in good health and CMV-seropositive. The CDR3 region: CATSRGGRVSDQPQHF. The bases read TGTGCCACCAGCAGAGGAGGCAGGGTATCGGATCAGCCCCAGCATTTT.